This TCR beta chain was captured by sequencing in a study of cytomegalovirus exposure and HLA in healthy donors (dated by TCRdb to about 2017). Background on the whole study: An earlier analysis of approximately 590 of the donors reported approximately 300 Gb of sequence data and 117 million unique TCR beta sequences from roughly 200 million T cells. A later genetic analysis used genome-wide SNP genotypes for about three fifths of the roughly 700 donors, treating that subset as a discovery cohort. Across approximately 400 genotyped donors of the cohort, an average of roughly 200,000 unique TCR beta nucleotide sequences per donor were sequenced, and approximately 17% of those sequences were non-productive. Typing coverage differed by locus: A, B, C, DRB1 and DQB1 were typed in roughly 629-630 donors, DQA1 in about 510, DPA1 in 600 to 610, and DPB1 in 450 to 480. Donor age, sex, ethnicity and CMV serostatus were compiled together with the repertoire data. In an earlier analysis of several hundred of the donors, high-throughput TCR beta sequencing was used to judge whether each TCR beta V gene segment behaved as functional or pseudogenic. Among the roughly 400 genotyped donors, approximately 81% belonged to the genetic ancestry cluster associated with self-reported Caucasian donors. Roughly 300 gigabases of sequencing data and around 85 million unique TCR sequences made up an early release that covered approximately 650 HLA-typed donors. The study was designed to test whether signatures of past pathogen exposure could be identified by cataloging public T cell receptors. High-throughput TCR immunosequencing, statistical association of individual TCRs with disease status, and machine learning were combined to predict cytomegalovirus infection status. All discovery cohort repertoires had been generated on a single sequencing platform. The study profiled the T cell repertoires of 500 to 800 subjects by immunosequencing and related them to cytomegalovirus serostatus. Along with the roughly 700-subject first cohort, a separate validation cohort of over a hundred different subjects was used. Because of strong linkage in the cohort, roughly five DR-DQ haplotypes were treated as single units for association and clustering. HLA typing included class I and class II loci at four-digit resolution. In the later analysis, no new phenotypic data were used to find candidate immune exposures; instead, reliance was placed on TCR beta sequences and their occurrence across donors. A later analysis re-analyzed previously published TCR beta repertoires from roughly 630 donors and added high-resolution HLA genotyping to study TCR occurrence patterns. General conclusions and limits of the study: The authors suggested that the approach could potentially be extended to other disease states and immunological phenotypes. A later genetic analysis reported fewer N-insertions in productive TCRs among donors in an Asian-associated ancestry cluster than the roughly 720-donor mean. Most CMV-associated TCR beta chains appeared to be HLA-restricted in a later analysis, and the HLA associations seemed to be driven largely by CMV exposure. Because HLA typing was missing for some donors at each locus, association tests included only the typed subset. Compared with equally common non-associated chains, HLA-associated TCR beta chains in a later analysis were more clonally expanded and had lower generation probabilities. A further reported finding was that TCR beta sequences accurately predicted the HLA-A and HLA-B alleles for most subjects in the first cohort. A later genetic analysis associated a missense DCLRE1C variant with V-gene and J-gene trimming of TCR beta chains, and an independent cohort replicated the association. At a false discovery rate of 0.05, a later analysis linked some 18,000 TCR beta sequences to specific HLA alleles. A group of highly shared sequence variants was considered likely to be a technical artifact of the sequencing pipeline. Because the 87-base-pair reads could not distinguish some IMGT-functional V segments, including TRBV6-2 and TRBV6-3, those segments were excluded. Cytomegalovirus status was reported to be diagnosed by the classifier with high specificity and sensitivity in both the original and validation cohorts. In a later analysis, the rate of TCR association differed among HLA loci, with DRB1 alleles having the most associated TCRs and HLA-C alleles having the fewest. Presence/absence analyses assumed roughly uniform sequencing depth across donors, an assumption that may not hold. For the cohort, immune exposure information was limited to CMV serostatus. Because counts were too low, about 18 rarely observed V segments, including chromosome 9 orphons, were left out of the earlier analysis of 587 of the donors. In an earlier analysis of 587 of the donors, most TCR beta V segments appeared in productive rearrangements about 87% or about 30% of the time, broadly matching IMGT annotations. In this cohort, only TCR beta chains were sequenced, and detectable features were limited by the absence of alpha or paired-chain data. According to a later analysis, parvovirus B19, influenza, CMV and Epstein-Barr virus appeared linked to several top co-occurrence clusters. When HLA alleles, especially DR and DQ, strongly co-occurred, attributing TCR associations to individual alleles was difficult. A few of the identified cytomegalovirus-associated TCR beta chains were confirmed in vitro to be specific for cytomegalovirus antigens. The study gave a list of about 150 TCR beta chains associated with cytomegalovirus. While some public TCRs were present in many individuals, most TCR sequences turned up only very rarely across donors. Correlated functional status among segregating V segments might reflect linkage disequilibrium, but an unknown experimental factor could not be ruled out.

In the case of this clone: Its antigen remains undetermined. Qualities for individual bases were not recorded, and no much larger clone is one base off.

CDR1 and CDR2 were assigned from the germline V gene as SGDLS and YYNGEE. Cut back by 1 base and 6 bases, the V and J ends lie 13 bases apart. From the cysteine through the phenylalanine, the CDR3 covers 15 amino acids. The read is trimmed to its CDR3 DNA, 45 bases read in frame from base 1. The cohort consisted of hundreds of healthy bone marrow donors. Cohort members were all nominally healthy when sampled, although unrecorded immune exposures were likely present. The donor tested CMV seropositive and was one of the 289 seropositive cohort members. Every donor gave a peripheral blood sample, and the peripheral blood mononuclear cells from that sample were used for TCR beta sequencing. Genomic DNA extraction from the blood cell samples was performed with the Qiagen DNeasy Blood Extraction Kit. Library creation used the immunoSEQ multiplex PCR assay. For the multiplex PCR, a mixture combining 60 forward primers for TCR Vbeta segments and 13 reverse primers for TCR Jbeta segments was used. A multiplex PCR assay on genomic DNA amplified the CDR3 region of rearranged TCR beta genes. The Illumina HiSeq System was used to sequence the amplified TCR beta libraries as 87-base-pair reads. Turning to the authors' computational methods: Across the 600 to 700 repertoires, a later analysis counted tens of millions of unique TCR beta chains, around 11 million of which were shared by at least two donors. To remove PCR and sequencing errors, raw reads were error-corrected and collapsed into unique sequences using a nearest-neighbor algorithm that merged closely related sequences. To assign V, D and J gene segments, CDR3 sequences were aligned to IMGT reference sequences. Each retained sequence needed at least a six-nucleotide match to both a V gene segment and a J gene segment. A rearrangement counted as productive if the CDR3 had no stop codons and remained in frame with V and J, and every other rearrangement counted as non-productive. Following IMGT convention, CDR3 was defined as the stretch from the second conserved V-encoded cysteine to the conserved J-encoded phenylalanine. The earlier analysis of 550 to 650 of the donors excluded any sequence lacking an unambiguous match to a single V gene segment. An earlier analysis of a few hundred of the donors called V segments functional above 56.7% productive rearrangements and segregating when the between-donor standard deviation exceeded 5%. A statistical classification framework was developed to diagnose cytomegalovirus status using the catalog of TCR beta chain sequences. A later analysis assigned V and J genes by comparing TCR nucleotide sequences with IMGT/GENE-DB human TR gene sequences. In a later analysis, CDR3 sequences and most-parsimonious VDJ recombination scenarios were assigned using the TCRdist pipeline. A later analysis defined each TCR beta chain by its CDR3 amino acid sequence plus V-gene family, and excluded reads lacking a unique V-gene family. A later analysis removed roughly 590 highly shared, low-generation-probability nucleotide sequences to deal with suspected cross-contamination and a sequencing artifact. For each public chain, a later analysis derived a clonal expansion index from normalized ranks of inferred template counts within each repertoire. A later analysis computed generation probabilities with a VDJ recombination model fitted to out-of-frame rearrangements, and checked the results against IGoR. A later analysis scored TCR-TCR, TCR-HLA and TCR-CMV co-occurrence with hypergeometric tests, applying a repertoire-size bias correction to TCR pairs. A later analysis estimated false discovery rates by permuting HLA or CMV assignments 20 times. In a later analysis, co-occurring TCRs were grouped with DBSCAN, and TCRdist sequence similarity was added when clustering was performed within HLA-allele-positive subsets. Co-occurrence clustering excluded repertoires with fewer than 30,000 or more than 120,000 public chains, plus five with anomalous nucleotide sharing. Sourced from immuneACCESS, this table was stored by TCRdb with only in-frame sequences that have V and J called. A share of the clones is absent; for the studies checked, an unresolved V gene accounts for under half, and the remainder has no known explanation. The V and J calls and the clone size are those of that table, but D and trimming were determined from the DNA. The sample has about 92,000 clones on record, roughly 74% of them singletons. The ten largest clonotypes hold 16% of the sample.

The sequenced material came from PBMCs. The source is a woman aged 18-29 years in good health and CMV-seropositive. The V gene is TRBV9 and the J gene is TRBJ2-2; the D region possibly corresponds to TRBD2 (7 bases align). CDR3 region: CASSVWEGGPGELFF. The base sequence is TGTGCCAGCAGCGTATGGGAGGGGGGCCCCGGGGAGCTGTTTTTT.